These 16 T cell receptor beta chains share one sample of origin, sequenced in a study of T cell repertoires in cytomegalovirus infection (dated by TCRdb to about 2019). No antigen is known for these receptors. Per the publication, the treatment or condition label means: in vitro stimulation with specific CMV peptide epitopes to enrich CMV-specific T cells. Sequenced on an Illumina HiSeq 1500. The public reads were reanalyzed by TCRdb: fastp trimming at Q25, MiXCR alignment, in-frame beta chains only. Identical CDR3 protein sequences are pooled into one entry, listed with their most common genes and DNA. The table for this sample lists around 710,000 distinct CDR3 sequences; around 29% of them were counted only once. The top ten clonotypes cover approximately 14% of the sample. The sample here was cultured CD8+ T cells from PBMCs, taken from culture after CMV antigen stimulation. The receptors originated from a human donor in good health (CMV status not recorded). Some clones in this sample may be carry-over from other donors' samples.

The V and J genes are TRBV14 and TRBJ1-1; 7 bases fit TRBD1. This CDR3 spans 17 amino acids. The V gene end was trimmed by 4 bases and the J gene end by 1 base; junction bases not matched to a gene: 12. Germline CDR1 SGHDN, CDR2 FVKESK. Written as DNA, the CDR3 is TGTGCCAGCAGCCCGCAGACAGGGTCGGTTCCGAACACTGAAGCTTTCTTT. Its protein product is CASSPQTGSVPNTEAFF.

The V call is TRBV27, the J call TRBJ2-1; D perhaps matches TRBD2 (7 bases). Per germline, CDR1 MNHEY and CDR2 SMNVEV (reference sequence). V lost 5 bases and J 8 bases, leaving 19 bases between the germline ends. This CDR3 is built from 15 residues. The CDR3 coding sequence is TGTGCCAGCAGTGTCCTAGGGGGGGGGAGCGATGAGCAGTTCTTC. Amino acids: CASSVLGGGSDEQFF.

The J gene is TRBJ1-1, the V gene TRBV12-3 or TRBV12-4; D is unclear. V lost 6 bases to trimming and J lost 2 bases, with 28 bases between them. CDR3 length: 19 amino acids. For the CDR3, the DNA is TGTGCCAGCAGGAGTCGGGAGGTCCTGCATTTGGGTCGTAACACTGAAGCTTTCTTT. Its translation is CASRSREVLHLGRNTEAFF.

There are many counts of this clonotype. CDR3 sequence reads: CASTYGINTRQDTGELFF. DNA of the CDR3: TGTGCCAGCACCTACGGGATTAATACCCGTCAAGACACCGGGGAGCTGTTTTTT. The rearrangement links TRBV7-2 to TRBJ2-2; weak D call: TRBD2 (5 bases). CDR3 length equals 18 residues. Trimming shortened V by 7 bases and J by 3 bases, and 24 bases separated the two germline ends. Germline V CDR1 and CDR2: SGHTA, FQGNSA.

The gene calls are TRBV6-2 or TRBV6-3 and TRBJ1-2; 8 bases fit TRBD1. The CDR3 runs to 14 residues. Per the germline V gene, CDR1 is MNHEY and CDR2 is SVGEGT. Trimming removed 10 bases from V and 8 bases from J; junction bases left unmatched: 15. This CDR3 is CANTTKTGVRGYTF. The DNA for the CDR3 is TGTGCCAACACTACCAAGACAGGGGTACGGGGCTACACCTTC.

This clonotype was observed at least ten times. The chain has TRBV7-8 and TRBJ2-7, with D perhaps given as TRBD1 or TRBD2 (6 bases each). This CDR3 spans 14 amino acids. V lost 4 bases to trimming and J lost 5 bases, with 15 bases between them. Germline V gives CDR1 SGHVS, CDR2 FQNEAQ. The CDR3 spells CASSYEGGFDEQYF. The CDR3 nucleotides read TGTGCCAGCAGCTACGAGGGGGGTTTCGACGAGCAGTACTTC.

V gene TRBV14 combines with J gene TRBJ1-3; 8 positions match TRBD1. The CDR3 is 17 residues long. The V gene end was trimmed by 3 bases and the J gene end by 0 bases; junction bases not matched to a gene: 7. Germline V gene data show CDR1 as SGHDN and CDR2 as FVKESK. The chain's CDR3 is CASSQKTGQDSGNTIYF. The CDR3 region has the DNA TGTGCCAGCAGCCAGAAAACGGGACAGGACTCTGGAAACACCATATATTTT.

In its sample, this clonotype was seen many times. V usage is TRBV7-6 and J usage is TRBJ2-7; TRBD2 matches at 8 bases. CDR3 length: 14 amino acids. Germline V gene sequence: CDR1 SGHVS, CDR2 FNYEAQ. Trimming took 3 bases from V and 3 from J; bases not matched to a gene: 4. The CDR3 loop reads CASSFGGGFYEQYF. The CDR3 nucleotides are TGTGCCAGCAGCTTCGGGGGGGGCTTCTACGAGCAGTACTTC.

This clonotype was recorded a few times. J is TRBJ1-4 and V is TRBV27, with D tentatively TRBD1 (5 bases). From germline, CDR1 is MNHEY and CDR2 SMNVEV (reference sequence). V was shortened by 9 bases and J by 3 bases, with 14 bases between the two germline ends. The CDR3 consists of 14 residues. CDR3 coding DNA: TGTGCCAGTACGTGGGGGAACCCTAATGAAAAACTGTTTTTT. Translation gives CASTWGNPNEKLFF.

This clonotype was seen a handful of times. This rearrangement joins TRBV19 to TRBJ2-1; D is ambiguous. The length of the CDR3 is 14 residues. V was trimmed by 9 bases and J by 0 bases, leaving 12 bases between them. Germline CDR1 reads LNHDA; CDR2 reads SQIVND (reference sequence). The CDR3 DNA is TGTGCCAGCGCAAGCCAGAGCTCCTACAATGAGCAGTTCTTC. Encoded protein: CASASQSSYNEQFF.

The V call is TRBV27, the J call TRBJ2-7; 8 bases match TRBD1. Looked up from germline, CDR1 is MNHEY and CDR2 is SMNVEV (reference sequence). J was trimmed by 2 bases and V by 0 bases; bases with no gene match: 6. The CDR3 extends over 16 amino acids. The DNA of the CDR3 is TGTGCCAGCAGTTTATCCGGCAGGGGGCCTGCCTACGAGCAGTACGTC. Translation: CASSLSGRGPAYEQYV.

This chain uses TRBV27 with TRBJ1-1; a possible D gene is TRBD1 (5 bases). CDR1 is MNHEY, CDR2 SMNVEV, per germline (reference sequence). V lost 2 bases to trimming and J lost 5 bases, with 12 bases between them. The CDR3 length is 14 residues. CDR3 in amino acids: CASSLRGGRTEAFF. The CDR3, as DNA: TGTGCCAGCAGTTTACGTGGGGGTAGAACTGAAGCTTTCTTT.

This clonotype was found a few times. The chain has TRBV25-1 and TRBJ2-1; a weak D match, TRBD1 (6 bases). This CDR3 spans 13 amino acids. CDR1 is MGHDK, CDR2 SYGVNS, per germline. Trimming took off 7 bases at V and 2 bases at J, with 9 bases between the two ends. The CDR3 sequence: CASTDRTYNEQFF. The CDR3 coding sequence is TGTGCCAGCACGGACAGAACCTACAATGAGCAGTTCTTC.

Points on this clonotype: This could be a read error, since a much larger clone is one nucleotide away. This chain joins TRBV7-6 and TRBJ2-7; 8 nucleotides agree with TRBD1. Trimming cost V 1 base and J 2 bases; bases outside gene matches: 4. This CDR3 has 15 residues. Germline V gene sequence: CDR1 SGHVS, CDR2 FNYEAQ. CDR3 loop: CASSLGPDRAYEQYF. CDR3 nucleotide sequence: TGTGCCAGCAGCTTAGGGCCGGACAGGGCCTACGAGCAGTACTTC.

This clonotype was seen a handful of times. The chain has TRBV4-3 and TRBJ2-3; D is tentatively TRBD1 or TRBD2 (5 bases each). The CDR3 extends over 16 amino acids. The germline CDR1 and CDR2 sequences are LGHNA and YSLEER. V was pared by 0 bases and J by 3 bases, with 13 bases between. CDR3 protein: CASSQDANWGTDTQYF. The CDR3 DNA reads TGCGCCAGCAGCCAAGATGCTAATTGGGGGACAGATACGCAGTATTTT.

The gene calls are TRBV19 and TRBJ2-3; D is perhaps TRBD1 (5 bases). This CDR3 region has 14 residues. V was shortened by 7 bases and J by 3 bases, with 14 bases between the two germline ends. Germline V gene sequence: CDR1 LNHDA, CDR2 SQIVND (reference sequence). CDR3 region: CASTSQGRTDTQYF. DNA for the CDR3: TGTGCCAGTACCTCGCAGGGCCGAACAGATACGCAGTATTTT.